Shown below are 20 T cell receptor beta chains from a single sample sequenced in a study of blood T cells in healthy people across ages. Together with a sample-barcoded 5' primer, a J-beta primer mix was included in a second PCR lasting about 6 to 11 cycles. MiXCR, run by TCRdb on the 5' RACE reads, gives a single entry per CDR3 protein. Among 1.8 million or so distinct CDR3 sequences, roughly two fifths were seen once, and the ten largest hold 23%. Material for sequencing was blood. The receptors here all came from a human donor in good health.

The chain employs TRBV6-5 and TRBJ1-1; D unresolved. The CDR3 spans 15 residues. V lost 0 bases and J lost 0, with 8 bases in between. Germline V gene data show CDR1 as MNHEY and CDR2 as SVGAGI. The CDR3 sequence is CASSYSAEVNTEAFF. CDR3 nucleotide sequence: TGTGCCAGCAGTTACTCCGCAGAGGTGAACACTGAAGCTTTCTTT.

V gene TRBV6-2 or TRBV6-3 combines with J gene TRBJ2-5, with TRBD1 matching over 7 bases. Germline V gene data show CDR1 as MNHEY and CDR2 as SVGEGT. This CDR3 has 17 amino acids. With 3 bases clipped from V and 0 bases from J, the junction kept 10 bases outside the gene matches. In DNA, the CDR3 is TGTGCCAGCAGTTATTCTACCGGGACAGCGTACCAAGAGACCCAGTACTTC. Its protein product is CASSYSTGTAYQETQYF.

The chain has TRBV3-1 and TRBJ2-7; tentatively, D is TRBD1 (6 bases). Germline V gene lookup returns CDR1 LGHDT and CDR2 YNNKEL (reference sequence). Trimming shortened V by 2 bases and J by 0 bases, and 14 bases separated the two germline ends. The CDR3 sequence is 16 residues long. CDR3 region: CASSQPGTPSSYEQYF. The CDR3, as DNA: TGTGCCAGCAGCCAACCCGGGACACCGAGCTCCTACGAGCAGTACTTC.

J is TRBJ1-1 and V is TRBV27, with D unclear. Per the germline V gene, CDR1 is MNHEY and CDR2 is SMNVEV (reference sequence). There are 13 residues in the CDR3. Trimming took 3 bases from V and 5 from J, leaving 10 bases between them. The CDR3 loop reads CASSFGFWTEAFF. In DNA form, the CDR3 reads TGTGCCAGCAGTTTTGGGTTTTGGACTGAAGCTTTCTTT.

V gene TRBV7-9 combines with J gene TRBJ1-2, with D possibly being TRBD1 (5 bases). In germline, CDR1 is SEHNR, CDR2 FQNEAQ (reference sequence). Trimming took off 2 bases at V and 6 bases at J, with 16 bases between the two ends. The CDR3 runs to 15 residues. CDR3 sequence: CASSLRVGGTDGYTF. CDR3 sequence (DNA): TGTGCCAGCAGCTTACGGGTCGGGGGTACGGATGGCTACACCTTC.

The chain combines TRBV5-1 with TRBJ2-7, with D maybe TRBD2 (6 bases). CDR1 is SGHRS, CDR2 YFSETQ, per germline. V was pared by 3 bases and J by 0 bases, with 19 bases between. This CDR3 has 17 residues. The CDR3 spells CASSSGGAGPSSYEQYF. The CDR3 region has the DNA TGCGCCAGCAGCTCTGGAGGGGCGGGGCCAAGCTCCTACGAGCAGTACTTC.

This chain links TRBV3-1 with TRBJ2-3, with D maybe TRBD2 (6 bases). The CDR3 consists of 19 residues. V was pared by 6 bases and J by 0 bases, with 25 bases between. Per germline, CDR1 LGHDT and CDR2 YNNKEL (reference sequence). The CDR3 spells CASSLVPGLDLSSTDTQYF. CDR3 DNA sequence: TGTGCCAGCAGTCTAGTCCCGGGACTGGACCTCTCTAGCACAGATACGCAGTATTTT.

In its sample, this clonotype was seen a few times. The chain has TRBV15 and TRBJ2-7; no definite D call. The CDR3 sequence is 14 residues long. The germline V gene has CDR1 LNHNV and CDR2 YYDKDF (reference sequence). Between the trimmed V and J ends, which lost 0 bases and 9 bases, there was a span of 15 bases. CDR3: CATSRDYADDGQYF. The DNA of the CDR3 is TGTGCCACCAGCAGAGACTACGCTGACGACGGGCAGTACTTC.

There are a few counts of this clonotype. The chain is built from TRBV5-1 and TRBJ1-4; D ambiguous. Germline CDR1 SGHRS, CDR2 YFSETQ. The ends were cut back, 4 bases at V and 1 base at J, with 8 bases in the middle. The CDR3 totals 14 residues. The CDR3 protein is CASSREVTNEKLFF. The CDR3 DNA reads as TGCGCCAGCAGCCGGGAGGTAACTAATGAAAAACTGTTTTTT.

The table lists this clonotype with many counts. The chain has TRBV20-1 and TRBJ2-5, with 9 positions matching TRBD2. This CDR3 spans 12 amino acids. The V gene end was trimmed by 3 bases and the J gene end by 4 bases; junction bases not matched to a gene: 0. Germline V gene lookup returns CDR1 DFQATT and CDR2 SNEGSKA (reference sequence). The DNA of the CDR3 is TGCAGTGCTAGGGGACTAGCAGAGACCCAGTACTTC. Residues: CSARGLAETQYF.

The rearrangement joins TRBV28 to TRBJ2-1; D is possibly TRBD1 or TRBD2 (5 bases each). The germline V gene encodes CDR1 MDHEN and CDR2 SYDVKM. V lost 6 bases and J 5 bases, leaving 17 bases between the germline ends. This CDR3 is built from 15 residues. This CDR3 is CASSDTTGTHNEQFF. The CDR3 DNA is TGTGCCAGCAGCGATACGACCGGGACCCACAATGAGCAGTTCTTC.

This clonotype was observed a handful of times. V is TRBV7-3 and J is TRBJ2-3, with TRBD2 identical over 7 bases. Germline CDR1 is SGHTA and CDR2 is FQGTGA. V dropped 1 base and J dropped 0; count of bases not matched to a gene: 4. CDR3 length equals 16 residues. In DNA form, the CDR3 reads TGTGCCAGCAGCTTAATCGGGGGGTCTAGCACAGATACGCAGTATTTT. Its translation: CASSLIGGSSTDTQYF.

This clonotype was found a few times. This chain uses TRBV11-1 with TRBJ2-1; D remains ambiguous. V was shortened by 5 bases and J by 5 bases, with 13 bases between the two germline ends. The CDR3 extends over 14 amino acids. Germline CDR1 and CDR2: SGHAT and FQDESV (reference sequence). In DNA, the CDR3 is TGTGCCAGCAGCCGATTAAGACTGGACAATGAGCAGTTCTTC. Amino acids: CASSRLRLDNEQFF.

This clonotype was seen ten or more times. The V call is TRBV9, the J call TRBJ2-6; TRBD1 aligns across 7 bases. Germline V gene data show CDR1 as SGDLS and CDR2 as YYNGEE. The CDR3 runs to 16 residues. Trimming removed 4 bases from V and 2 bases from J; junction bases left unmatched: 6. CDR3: CASSPRTGPGANVLTF. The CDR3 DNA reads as TGTGCCAGCAGCCCCCGGACAGGCCCTGGGGCCAACGTCCTGACTTTC.

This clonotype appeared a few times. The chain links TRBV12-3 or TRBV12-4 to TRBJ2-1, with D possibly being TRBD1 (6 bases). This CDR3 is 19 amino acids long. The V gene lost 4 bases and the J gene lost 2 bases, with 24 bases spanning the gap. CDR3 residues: CASSSFGDSGTNTYNEQFF. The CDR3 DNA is TGTGCCAGCAGTTCGTTTGGGGATTCCGGGACAAACACCTACAATGAGCAGTTCTTC.

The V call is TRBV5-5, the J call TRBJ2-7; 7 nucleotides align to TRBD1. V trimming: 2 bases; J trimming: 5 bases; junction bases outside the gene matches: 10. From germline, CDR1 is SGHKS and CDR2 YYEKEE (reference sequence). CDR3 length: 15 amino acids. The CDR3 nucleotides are TGTGCCAGCAGCTTTGCCGACGACAGGGCTCACGAGCAGTACTTC. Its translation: CASSFADDRAHEQYF.

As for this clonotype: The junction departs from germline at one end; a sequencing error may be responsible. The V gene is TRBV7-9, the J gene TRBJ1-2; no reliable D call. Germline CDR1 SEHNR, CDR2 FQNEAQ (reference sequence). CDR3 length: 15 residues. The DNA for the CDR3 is TGTGCCAGCAGTCCCCTCACCATATCTAACGATGGCTACACCTTC. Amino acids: CASSPLTISNDGYTF.

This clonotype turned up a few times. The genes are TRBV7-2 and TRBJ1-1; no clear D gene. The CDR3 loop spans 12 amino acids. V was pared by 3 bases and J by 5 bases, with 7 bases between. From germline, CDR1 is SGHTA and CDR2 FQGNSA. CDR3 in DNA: TGTGCCAGCAGCTTGACTTGGACTGAAGCTTTCTTT. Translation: CASSLTWTEAFF.

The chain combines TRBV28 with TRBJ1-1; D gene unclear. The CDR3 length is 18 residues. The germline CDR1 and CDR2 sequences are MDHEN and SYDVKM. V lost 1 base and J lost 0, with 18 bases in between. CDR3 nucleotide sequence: TGTGCCAGCAGTTTATCCCGGGAGGAGGCGCATATGAACACTGAAGCTTTCTTT. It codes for CASSLSREEAHMNTEAFF.

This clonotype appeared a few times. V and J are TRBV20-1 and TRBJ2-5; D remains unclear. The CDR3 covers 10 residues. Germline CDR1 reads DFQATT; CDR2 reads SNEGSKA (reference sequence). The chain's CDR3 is CSPIEETQYF. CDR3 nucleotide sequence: TGCAGCCCTATAGAAGAGACCCAGTACTTC.